The clone carrying this T cell receptor (beta chain) was recorded many times. This sample is part of a study of regulatory T cells in long-lasting Graves disease. In building TCR beta libraries, iRepertoire HTBI primers were used together with Arm-PCR of CDR3 regions. In TCRdb, the multiplex PCR reads were re-called with MiXCR into one record per CDR3 protein. The table has a few hundred thousand distinct CDR3 sequences, about 12% seen once. As for time point: newly diagnosed GD, antithyroid drugs for less than 3 months. PBMCs provided the RNA from which the TCR library was made. This CDR3 spans 13 amino acids. Germline V gene lookup returns CDR1 SGDLS and CDR2 YYNGEE. Trimming removed 0 bases at V and 8 bases at J, with 10 bases between. The data also belong to a second study, concerning T cells in Graves' hyperthyroidism and ophthalmopathy.

This specimen was peripheral blood mononuclear cells (PBMCs), taken at new diagnosis, from a patient treated with antithyroid drugs. V is TRBV9 and J is TRBJ2-3, with D perhaps TRBD2 (6 bases). The source is a woman younger than 30 with Graves disease. The CDR3, as DNA: TGTGCCAGCAGCGTAGGGTCGGAGGGTACGCAGTATTTT. It specifies CASSVGSEGTQYF.